The sequence of this T cell receptor (beta chain) was determined in a study of cytomegalovirus exposure and HLA in healthy donors. Study overall: Caucasian-associated ancestry cluster membership applied to less than 85% of 398 genotyped donors.

Note on this clone: Its antigen is still unknown.

The CDR3 has 16 amino acids. Trimming left V 2 bases short and J 3 bases short, with 15 bases between. Germline V gene data show CDR1 as SEHNR and CDR2 as FQNEAQ (reference sequence). Study observations and caveats: Reportedly, cytomegalovirus status was diagnosed with high sensitivity and specificity. According to an earlier analysis, most TCR beta V segments yielded productive rearrangements about 87% or about 30% of the time. Some V segments could not be told apart, so they were left out, TRBV6-2 and TRBV6-3 among them.

Use of 60 Vbeta and 13 Jbeta primers characterized the PCR. Using immunoSEQ multiplex PCR, the repertoire was profiled, and TCRdb retains in-frame clones only, with some absent. The sample carries 65,000 to 100,000 clones, approximately 82% recorded once. The chain joins TRBV7-9 to TRBJ2-3; TRBD1 might be the D (5 bases). This TCR came from a man between 40 and 49 years old in good health and CMV-seronegative. Input material: PBMCs. The CDR3 sequence is CASSLLAGQGTDTQYF. In DNA form, the CDR3 reads TGTGCCAGCAGCTTATTAGCTGGGCAGGGAACAGATACGCAGTATTTT.